The rows below give T cell receptor beta chains drawn from one sample of a study of blood T cell repertoires in COVID-19. The repertoire was sequenced with immunoSEQ multiplex PCR; TCRdb's copy has only in-frame clones and lacks some. The table has fewer than 350,000 clones, approximately 88% seen once. Source material: peripheral blood. The source is a woman in her thirties with COVID-19, enrolled during active disease. The CDR3 runs from the conserved cysteine through the conserved F or W. A D gene is named only where the DNA matches it firmly. Clone size is stated in some rows and not others, as once, few, many or a class when expanded.

size,V,J,D,DNA,CDR3
NA,TRBV4-3,TRBJ1-5,NA,TGCGCCAGCAGCCAAGAGGCATTCGGCAATCAGCCCCAGCATTTT,CASSQEAFGNQPQHF
NA,TRBV6-2/TRBV6-3,TRBJ2-7,NA,TGTGCCAGCAGTGCCATCGACAGGGACTTGGGTGAGCAGTACTTC,CASSAIDRDLGEQYF
once,TRBV18,TRBJ1-1,NA,TGTGCCAGCTCACCAGGGGGCTCCAACACTGAAGCTTTCTTT,CASSPGGSNTEAFF
NA,TRBV4-1,TRBJ1-1,TRBD1,TGCGCCAGCAGCCCAAACAGGGGAAATTTGAACACTGAAGCTTTCTTT,CASSPNRGNLNTEAFF
NA,TRBV6-6,TRBJ1-1,TRBD1,TGTGCCACCCGACAGGGGGCTGTAGGCACTGAAGCTTTCTTT,CATRQGAVGTEAFF
NA,TRBV5-1,TRBJ2-5,NA,TGCGCCAGCAGCTTACTAGCCAAAGAGACCCAGTACTTC,CASSLLAKETQYF
NA,TRBV28,TRBJ2-7,NA,TGTGCCAGCAGTTTCCGTGGGCCGATCTACGAGCAGTACTTC,CASSFRGPIYEQYF
NA,TRBV5-6,TRBJ1-2,TRBD1,TGTGCCAGCAGCCGTTACCAGGGGGGCGGCTACACCTTC,CASSRYQGGGYTF
NA,TRBV3-1/TRBV3-2,TRBJ1-4,NA,TGTGCCAGCAGCGGCACCCGGGGTACAACTAATGAAAAACTGTTTTTT,CASSGTRGTTNEKLFF
NA,TRBV12-3/TRBV12-4,TRBJ2-1,TRBD1,TGTGCCAGCAGAGGACAGGTTGGCGATGAGCAGTTCTTC,CASRGQVGDEQFF
NA,TRBV3-1/TRBV3-2,TRBJ2-6,TRBD1,TGTGCCAGCAGAGGGGGCGCAGCCGGGGCCAACGTCCTGACTTTC,CASRGGAAGANVLTF
NA,TRBV14,TRBJ2-7,NA,TGTGCCAGCGGAGGGTACCCCTCCTACGAGCAGTACTTC,CASGGYPSYEQYF
NA,TRBV6-5,TRBJ1-4,TRBD1,TGTGCCAGCAGGGTTCAGGGGGCCGTGGAAAAACTGTTTTTT,CASRVQGAVEKLFF
NA,TRBV5-4,TRBJ1-6,NA,TGTGCCAGCAGCCCGCTGGGAGGGGGAACTTCACCCCTCCACTTT,CASSPLGGGTSPLHF
few,TRBV18,TRBJ1-5,NA,TGTGCCAGCTCACCAAGAGGAAATAGCAATCAGCCCCAGCATTTT,CASSPRGNSNQPQHF
once,TRBV11-1,TRBJ1-1,NA,TGTGCCAGCAGCTACAGGGACGTATTGAACACTGAAGCTTTCTTT,CASSYRDVLNTEAFF
NA,TRBV2,TRBJ2-7,TRBD1,TGTGCCAGCAGGACAGGGTCGTACGAGCAGTACTTC,CASRTGSYEQYF
NA,TRBV6-5,TRBJ1-1,NA,TGTGCCAGCAGTTACTTGGCAGGCCACCAGGCTGAAGCTTTCTTT,CASSYLAGHQAEAFF
NA,TRBV2,TRBJ1-4,TRBD1,TGTGCCAGCAGTGAAGTCTTGACAGGGACTGGGGAAAAACTGTTTTTT,CASSEVLTGTGEKLFF
NA,TRBV20-1,TRBJ1-2,NA,TGCAGTGCTAGTTCGCTTTCCCCTACTAACTATGGCTACACCTTC,CSASSLSPTNYGYTF
NA,TRBV12-3/TRBV12-4,TRBJ1-1,NA,TGTGCCAGCAGCACAACCTACGCGGCTGAAGCTTTCTTT,CASSTTYAAEAFF
NA,TRBV6-5,TRBJ1-1,NA,TGTGCCAGCAGTTACAGGGGGAGCATGAACACTGAAGCTTTCTTT,CASSYRGSMNTEAFF
NA,TRBV28,TRBJ2-3,NA,TGTGCCAGCAGTGCACCGGGACTCCAAAGCACAGATACGCAGTATTTT,CASSAPGLQSTDTQYF
NA,TRBV2,TRBJ1-3,TRBD1,TGTGCCAGCAGCCTGACAGGGGACACTGGAAACACCATATATTTT,CASSLTGDTGNTIYF
NA,TRBV6-5,TRBJ2-5,TRBD2,TGTGCCAGCAGTTACCGGATAGCGGGGGAAGAGACCCAGTACTTC,CASSYRIAGEETQYF
once,TRBV11-3,TRBJ1-2,TRBD1,TGTGCCAGCAGTTTAAAGGGGACAGGGGGTTGGTATGGCTACACCTTC,CASSLKGTGGWYGYTF
NA,TRBV2,TRBJ2-7,NA,TGTGCCAGCAGGGCTCCGGAGGGGCCCACTGAGTACTTC,CASRAPEGPTEYF
NA,TRBV11-3,TRBJ2-5,NA,TGTGCCAGCAGCTTACGTCTAGGGGAAGAGACCCAGTACTTC,CASSLRLGEETQYF
NA,TRBV14,TRBJ1-1,NA,TGTGCCAGCAGCCAAGATTTTGGGCCCGCGGGGAACACTGAAGCTTTCTTT,CASSQDFGPAGNTEAFF
NA,TRBV3-1/TRBV3-2,TRBJ1-1,TRBD1,TGTGCCAGCAGCCAGCGGACAGGGCCCATGAACACTGAAGCTTTCTTT,CASSQRTGPMNTEAFF
NA,TRBV6-2/TRBV6-3,TRBJ2-7,TRBD2,TGTGCCAGCAGCCGCGGCGTGATTAGCGGGGGCTCCTACGAGCAGTACTTC,CASSRGVISGGSYEQYF